This passage covers 17 T cell receptor beta chains from one sample sequenced in a study of cytomegalovirus exposure and HLA in healthy donors (dated 2017 in TCRdb). The library was generated by the immunoSEQ multiplex PCR assay. For the multiplex PCR, a mixture combining 60 forward primers for TCR Vbeta segments and 13 reverse primers for TCR Jbeta segments was used. This immuneACCESS table, as held by TCRdb, lists in-frame sequences with V and J called but not all clones. Of the missing ones, under half trace to an unresolved V gene in checked studies; the others have no known cause. This sample gives more than 140,000 clones in total; 55% to 70% of them show up just once. The ten largest clonotypes hold 3% of the sample. Sequencing input: PBMCs. The receptors shown here come from a woman aged 25-40 years in good health and CMV-seropositive.

The J gene is TRBJ2-1, the V gene TRBV19; D ambiguous. V was pared by 6 bases and J by 7 bases, with 10 bases between. The germline V gene encodes CDR1 LNHDA and CDR2 SQIVND (reference sequence). The CDR3 loop spans 12 amino acids. The CDR3 protein is CASRTQTNEQFF. The CDR3 DNA reads TGTGCCAGTAGAACGCAGACAAATGAGCAGTTCTTC.

The chain employs TRBV6-6 and TRBJ2-1; possible D gene TRBD2, 6 bases. Trimming stripped 6 bases from V and 9 bases from J, with 9 bases between. CDR1 is MNHNY and CDR2 is SVGAGI in the germline V gene (reference sequence). The length of the CDR3 is 11 residues. CDR3 amino acids: CASSGGVEQFF. CDR3 sequence (DNA): TGTGCCAGCAGCGGAGGGGTTGAGCAGTTCTTC.

This clone occurred once. The V call is TRBV28, the J call TRBJ2-7; D not resolved. Trimming left V 2 bases short and J 4 bases short, with 9 bases between. The CDR3 consists of 13 residues. Germline CDR1 reads MDHEN; CDR2 reads SYDVKM. The CDR3 DNA sequence: TGTGCCAGCAGTTTAGGCAGGTCTTACGAGCAGTACTTC. Its translation is CASSLGRSYEQYF.

The chain uses TRBV19 and TRBJ1-2; TRBD1 aligns across 8 bases. After removal of 4 bases from V and 8 bases from J, the junction contained 24 bases not matched to a gene. This CDR3 has 19 amino acids. From germline, CDR1 is LNHDA and CDR2 SQIVND (reference sequence). CDR3 sequence reads: CASSTFYSGDRKESWGYTF. The CDR3 nucleotides read TGTGCCAGTAGTACCTTCTACTCCGGGGACAGGAAAGAATCATGGGGCTACACCTTC.

The chain employs TRBV11-3 and TRBJ2-7, with D hard to call. This CDR3 is built from 13 residues. Trimming removed 4 bases at V and 6 bases at J, with 13 bases between. Per germline, CDR1 SGHNT and CDR2 YENEEA. The CDR3 DNA follows: TGTGCCAGCAGCTGGAGTTGGAGTGGCGAGCAGTACTTC. It specifies CASSWSWSGEQYF.

Comment on this clone: At the DNA level, this CDR3 is encoded by other sequences in the same sample as well. CDR3 coding DNA: TGTGCCAGCAGCCTAGGGACAGCGAACACTGAAGCTTTCTTT. It encodes CASSLGTANTEAFF. This chain uses TRBV7-9 with TRBJ1-1, with 7 bases identical to TRBD1. The CDR3 length is 14 residues. Per germline, CDR1 SEHNR and CDR2 FQNEAQ (reference sequence). V lost 5 bases and J lost 1; bases outside the gene matches: 4.

The chain has TRBV18 and TRBJ1-1; 8 bases map to TRBD1. The CDR3 is 15 residues long. Germline lookup yields CDR1 KGHSH and CDR2 LQKENI. Trimming took 3 bases from V and 7 from J; bases not matched to a gene: 10. The CDR3 loop is CASSPDRVWSGEAFF. The CDR3 DNA reads TGTGCCAGCTCACCGGACAGGGTCTGGAGTGGTGAAGCTTTCTTT.

This clone has more than one count but fewer than ten. The chain carries TRBV28 and TRBJ1-4, with D unclear. The germline V gene has CDR1 MDHEN and CDR2 SYDVKM. The CDR3 length is 15 residues. Trimming took 3 bases from V and 2 from J, leaving 10 bases between them. The CDR3, as DNA: TGTGCCAGCAGTTTTAGCGGGTCGACTAATGAAAAACTGTTTTTT. It yields the protein CASSFSGSTNEKLFF.

The chain has TRBV19 and TRBJ2-7; a weak D match, TRBD1 (5 bases). V was clipped by 8 bases and J by 4 bases, with 24 bases between them. Germline CDR1 reads LNHDA; CDR2 reads SQIVND (reference sequence). The CDR3 runs to 16 residues. The DNA for the CDR3 is TGTGCCAGTTCTTGGACAAGGGAACTCCTGGGATACGAGCAGTACTTC. Translated: CASSWTRELLGYEQYF.

The chain joins TRBV5-1 to TRBJ1-2; D is undetermined. Between the trimmed V and J ends, which lost 0 bases and 1 base, there was a span of 10 bases. The CDR3 covers 15 residues. Germline CDR1 is SGHRS and CDR2 is YFSETQ. CDR3 protein: CASSLELGLNYGYTF. As DNA, the CDR3 is TGCGCCAGCAGCTTGGAGCTCGGACTTAACTATGGCTACACCTTC.

This clone was found a few times. The chain has TRBV5-4 and TRBJ2-7; 7 nucleotides line up with TRBD2. Looked up from germline, CDR1 is SGHNT and CDR2 is YYREEE (reference sequence). The CDR3 is 15 residues long. V shed 0 bases and J 0 bases; nucleotides not matched to a gene: 3. CDR3 DNA sequence: TGTGCCAGCAGCTTGGAACTAGCGAACTCCTACGAGCAGTACTTC. Amino acid sequence: CASSLELANSYEQYF. Full variable domain (remainder filled in from reference TRBV5-4 and TRBJ2-7): ETGVTQSPTHLIKTRGQQVTLRCSSQSGHNTVSWYQQALGQGPQFIFQYYREEENGRGNFPPRFSGLQFPNYSSELNVNALELDDSALYLCASSLELANSYEQYFGPGTRLTVT.

This clone has a handful of counts. V and J are TRBV19 and TRBJ2-5, with 10 bases lining up with TRBD1. V lost 7 bases to trimming and J lost 5 bases; unmatched junction nucleotides: 4. This CDR3 is built from 13 residues. Per germline, CDR1 LNHDA and CDR2 SQIVND (reference sequence). CDR3 DNA: TGTGCCAGTACCGGGACAGGGGAGGAGACCCAGTACTTC. This sequence encodes CASTGTGEETQYF.

The rearrangement uses TRBV2 and TRBJ1-5; D call uncertain. Deletions cut 7 bases from V and 0 bases from J, with 10 bases between. Germline V CDR1 and CDR2: SNHLY, FYNNEI. This CDR3 region has 14 residues. Here the CDR3 DNA reads TGTGCCAGCACGCAGTCCACTAGCAATCAGCCCCAGCATTTT. It is translated as CASTQSTSNQPQHF.

The chain recombines TRBV6-1 with TRBJ2-7; 7 bases are shared with TRBD2. The germline gives CDR1 MNHNS, CDR2 SASEGT. There are 15 residues in the CDR3. V lost 4 bases to trimming and J lost 0 bases; unmatched junction nucleotides: 6. The CDR3 DNA follows: TGTGCCAGCAGTGTGAGCGGGGTTAACTCCTACGAGCAGTACTTC. Its protein is CASSVSGVNSYEQYF.

This rearrangement joins TRBV5-1 to TRBJ1-1; D ambiguous. Trimming took 4 bases from V and 7 from J, leaving 11 bases between them. Germline V CDR1 and CDR2: SGHRS, YFSETQ. The CDR3 contains 12 residues. The CDR3 sequence is CASSEELGEAFF. CDR3 DNA: TGCGCCAGCAGCGAGGAACTGGGTGAAGCTTTCTTT.

The chain is built from TRBV7-8 and TRBJ2-2, with 10 bases lining up with TRBD2. V shed 7 bases, J shed 7 bases, and the junction held 6 bases outside the gene matches. The CDR3 is made up of 14 amino acids. The germline CDR1 and CDR2 sequences are SGHVS and FQNEAQ. This chain's CDR3 is CASTPAGGHGELFF. CDR3 DNA: TGTGCCAGCACCCCAGCGGGAGGGCACGGGGAGCTGTTTTTT.

In nucleotides, the CDR3 is TGTGCCAGCAGCTTAACCGCGGGAACCTACGAGCAGTACTTC. As protein: CASSLTAGTYEQYF. This rearrangement joins TRBV7-8 to TRBJ2-7; TRBD2 might be the D (6 bases). Germline-derived CDR1 and CDR2 are SGHVS and FQNEAQ. The V end lost 2 bases, the J end lost 2 bases, and 10 bases lay between the germline ends. This CDR3 region has 14 residues. The full variable domain, rest sourced from reference TRBV7-8 and TRBJ2-7, is GAGVSQSPRYKVAKRGQDVALRCDPISGHVSLFWYQQALGQGPEFLTYFQNEAQLDKSGLPSDRFFAERPEGSVSTLKIQRTQQEDSAVYLCASSLTAGTYEQYFGPGTRLTVT.